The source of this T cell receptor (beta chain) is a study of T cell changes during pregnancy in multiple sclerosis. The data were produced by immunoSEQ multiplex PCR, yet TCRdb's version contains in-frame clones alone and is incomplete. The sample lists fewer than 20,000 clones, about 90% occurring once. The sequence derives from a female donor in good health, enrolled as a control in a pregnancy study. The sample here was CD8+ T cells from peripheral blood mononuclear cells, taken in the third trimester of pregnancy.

The CDR3 sequence is CASSYRSNQPQHF. The CDR3 DNA reads TGTGCCAGCAGTTACAGGAGTAATCAGCCCCAGCATTTT. The V and J genes are TRBV6-5 and TRBJ1-5; D gene unclear. With 2 bases removed from V and 4 bases from J, the gap between germline ends came to 6 bases. The CDR3 spans 13 residues. Germline V gene data show CDR1 as MNHEY and CDR2 as SVGAGI.